This T cell receptor beta chain came from a study of cytomegalovirus exposure and HLA in healthy donors. In the study overall: In an earlier analysis, almost 120 million unique TCR beta sequences were found from about 180 million T cells.

PCR was performed using 60 Vbeta and 13 Jbeta primers. Data came from immunoSEQ multiplex PCR; TCRdb stores just in-frame clones and leaves some out. The table has around 94,000 clones, roughly 86% seen once. Comments on this clone: Its antigen is unidentified.

The CDR3 extends over 12 amino acids. The germline V and J ends were trimmed by 7 bases and 5 bases, with 14 bases remaining between them. Germline-derived CDR1 and CDR2 are SQVTM and ANQGSEA. Points from the study as a whole: Later analysis identified a missense DCLRE1C variant that was linked to TCR beta V- and J-gene trimming.

Sequencing was performed on PBMCs. This rearrangement joins TRBV29-1 to TRBJ1-1, with TRBD1 as a possible D gene (6 bases). This TCR was sampled from a human donor in good health. CDR3 nucleotides: TGCAGCGCCGTGCTCAGGGGTACTGAAGCTTTCTTT. Translated: CSAVLRGTEAFF.